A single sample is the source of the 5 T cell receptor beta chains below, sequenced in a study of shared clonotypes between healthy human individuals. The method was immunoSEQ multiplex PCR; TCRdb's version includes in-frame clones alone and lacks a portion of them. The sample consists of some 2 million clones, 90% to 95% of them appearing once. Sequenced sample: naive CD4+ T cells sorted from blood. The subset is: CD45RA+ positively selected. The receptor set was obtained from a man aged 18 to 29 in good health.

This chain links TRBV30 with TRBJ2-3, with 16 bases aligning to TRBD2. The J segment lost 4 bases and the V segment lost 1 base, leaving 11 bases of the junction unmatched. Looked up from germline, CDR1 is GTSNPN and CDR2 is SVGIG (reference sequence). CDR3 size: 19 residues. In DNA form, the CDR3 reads TGTGCCTGGAGTGCAAGGGGACTAGCGGGAGGGCAGTCCCCAGATACGCAGTATTTT. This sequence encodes CAWSARGLAGGQSPDTQYF.

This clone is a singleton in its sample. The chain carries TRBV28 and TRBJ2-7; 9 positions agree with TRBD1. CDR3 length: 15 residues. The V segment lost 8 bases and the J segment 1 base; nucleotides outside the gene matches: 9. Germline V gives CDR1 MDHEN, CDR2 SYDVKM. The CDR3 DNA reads TGTGCCAGCGGCCTTCCGGGACAGGGTTCCTACGAGCAGTACTTC. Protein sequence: CASGLPGQGSYEQYF.

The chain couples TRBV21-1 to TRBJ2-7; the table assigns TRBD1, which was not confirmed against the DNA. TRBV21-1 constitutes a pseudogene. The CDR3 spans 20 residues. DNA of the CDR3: TGTGCCAGCAGCAAAGCACCGGGACAGGCGTTATCTTCACCCTCCTACGAGCAGTACTTC. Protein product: CASSKAPGQALSSPSYEQYF.

CDR3: CASSLDSRYEQYF. The CDR3 coding sequence is TGTGCCAGCAGCTTGGACAGTCGCTACGAGCAGTACTTC. V usage is TRBV5-6 and J usage is TRBJ2-7; unclear D gene. CDR1 is SGHDT, CDR2 YYEEEE, per germline. The CDR3 consists of 13 residues. The ends were cut back, 0 bases at V and 3 bases at J, with 7 bases in the middle.

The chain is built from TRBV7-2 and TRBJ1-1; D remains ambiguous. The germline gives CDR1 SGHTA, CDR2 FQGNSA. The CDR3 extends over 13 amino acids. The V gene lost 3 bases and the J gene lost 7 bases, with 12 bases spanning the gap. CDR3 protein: CASSFGGGYEAFF. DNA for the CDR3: TGTGCCAGCAGCTTCGGCGGAGGTTATGAAGCTTTCTTT.